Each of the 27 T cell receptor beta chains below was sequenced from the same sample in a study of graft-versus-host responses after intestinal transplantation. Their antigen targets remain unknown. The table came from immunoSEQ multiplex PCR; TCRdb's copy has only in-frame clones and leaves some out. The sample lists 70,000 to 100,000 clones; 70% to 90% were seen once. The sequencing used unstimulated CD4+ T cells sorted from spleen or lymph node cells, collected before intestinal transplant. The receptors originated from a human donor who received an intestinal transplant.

The CDR3 DNA reads as TGTGCCAGCAGTTTATGGGACAGGGCCAAAAACATTCAGTACTTC. The encoded protein is CASSLWDRAKNIQYF. The chain combines TRBV28 with TRBJ2-4; TRBD1 matches 7 bases. The CDR3 runs 15 residues. Germline V gene data show CDR1 as MDHEN and CDR2 as SYDVKM. V lost 0 bases, J lost 1 base, and 0 bases stayed unmatched.

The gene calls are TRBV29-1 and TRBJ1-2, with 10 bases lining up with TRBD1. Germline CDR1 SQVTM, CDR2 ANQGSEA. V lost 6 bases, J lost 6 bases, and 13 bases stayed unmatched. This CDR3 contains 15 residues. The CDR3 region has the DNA TGCAGCGTCTCCGGGACAGGGGATATAAGGAATGGCTACACCTTC. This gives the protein CSVSGTGDIRNGYTF.

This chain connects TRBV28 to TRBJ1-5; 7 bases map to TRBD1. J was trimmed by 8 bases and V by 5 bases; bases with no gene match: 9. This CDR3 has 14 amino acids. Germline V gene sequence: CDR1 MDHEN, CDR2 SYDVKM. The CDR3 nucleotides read TGTGCCAGCAGTCTACCGGGACAGTGGGAGCCCCAGCATTTT. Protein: CASSLPGQWEPQHF.

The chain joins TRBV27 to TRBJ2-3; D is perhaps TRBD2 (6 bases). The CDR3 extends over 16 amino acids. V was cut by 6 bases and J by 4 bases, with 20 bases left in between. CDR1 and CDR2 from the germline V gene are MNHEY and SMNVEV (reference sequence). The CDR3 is CASSHSRGPSADTQYF. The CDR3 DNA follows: TGTGCCAGCAGCCATTCGCGGGGCCCGTCGGCAGATACGCAGTATTTT.

DNA of the CDR3: TGTGCCAGCAGCCAAGAGATCGGGCGGGATACCTACGAGCAGTACTTC. Translated: CASSQEIGRDTYEQYF. The chain recombines TRBV4-2 with TRBJ2-7, with a weak D call TRBD2 (6 bases). Germline assignment: CDR1 LGHNA and CDR2 YNFKEQ. The CDR3 contains 16 residues. V lost 0 bases to trimming and J lost 2 bases, with 14 bases between them.

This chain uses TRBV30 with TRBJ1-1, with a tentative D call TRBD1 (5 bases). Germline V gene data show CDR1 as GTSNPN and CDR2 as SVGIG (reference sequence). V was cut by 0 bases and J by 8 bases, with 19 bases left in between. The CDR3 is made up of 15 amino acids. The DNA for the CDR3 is TGTGCCTGGAGTGTACTGCGGAGAAGGGGTCCAGAAGCTTTCTTT. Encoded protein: CAWSVLRRRGPEAFF.

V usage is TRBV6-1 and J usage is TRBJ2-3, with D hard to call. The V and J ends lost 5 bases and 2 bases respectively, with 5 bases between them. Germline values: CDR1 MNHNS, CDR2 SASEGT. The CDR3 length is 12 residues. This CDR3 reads CASSQNTDTQYF. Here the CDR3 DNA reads TGTGCCAGCAGTCAAAACACAGATACGCAGTATTTT.

The CDR3 loop reads CASSVVTGNTEAFF. CDR3 nucleotide sequence: TGTGCCAGCAGCGTAGTCACGGGGAACACTGAAGCTTTCTTT. The genes are TRBV9 and TRBJ1-1; D is uncertain. CDR3 length equals 14 residues. V was clipped by 0 bases and J by 1 base, with 7 bases between them. Per germline, CDR1 SGDLS and CDR2 YYNGEE.

The CDR3 nucleotides read TGTGCCAGCAGCCTCGAAGGACAGGGGGCCCACGAGCAGTACTTC. Amino acids: CASSLEGQGAHEQYF. The chain carries TRBV6-1 and TRBJ2-7; the match to TRBD1 covers 11 bases. The CDR3 contains 15 residues. With 6 bases clipped from V and 5 bases from J, the junction kept 9 bases outside the gene matches. Germline CDR1 reads MNHNS; CDR2 reads SASEGT.

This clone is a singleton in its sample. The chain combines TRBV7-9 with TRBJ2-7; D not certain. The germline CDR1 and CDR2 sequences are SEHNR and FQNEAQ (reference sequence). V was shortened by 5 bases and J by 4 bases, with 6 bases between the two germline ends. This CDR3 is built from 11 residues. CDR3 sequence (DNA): TGTGCCAGCAGCCAACAGTACGAGCAGTACTTC. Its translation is CASSQQYEQYF.

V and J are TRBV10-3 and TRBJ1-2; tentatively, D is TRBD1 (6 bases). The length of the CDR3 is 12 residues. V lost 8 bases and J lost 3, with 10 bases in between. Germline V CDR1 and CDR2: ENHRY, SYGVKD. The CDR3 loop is CAIGQTDYGYTF. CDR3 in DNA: TGTGCCATCGGACAGACAGACTATGGCTACACCTTC.

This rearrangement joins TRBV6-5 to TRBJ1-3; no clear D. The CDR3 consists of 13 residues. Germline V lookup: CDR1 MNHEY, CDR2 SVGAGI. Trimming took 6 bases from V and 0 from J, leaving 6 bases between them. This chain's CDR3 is CASRAPSGNTIYF. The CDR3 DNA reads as TGTGCCAGCAGGGCCCCCTCTGGAAACACCATATATTTT.

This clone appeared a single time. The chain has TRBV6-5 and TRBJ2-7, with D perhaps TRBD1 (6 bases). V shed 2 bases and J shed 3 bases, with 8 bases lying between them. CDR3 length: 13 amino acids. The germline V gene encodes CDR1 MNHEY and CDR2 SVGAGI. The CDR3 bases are TGTGCCAGCAGTTACGGGACACTCTACGAGCAGTACTTC. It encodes CASSYGTLYEQYF.

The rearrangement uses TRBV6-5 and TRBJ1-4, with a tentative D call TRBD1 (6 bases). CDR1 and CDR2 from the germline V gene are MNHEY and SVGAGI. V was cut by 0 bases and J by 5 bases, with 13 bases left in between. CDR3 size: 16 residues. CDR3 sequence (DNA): TGTGCCAGCAGTTACTCCACGCCGGGACACAATGAAAAACTGTTTTTT. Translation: CASSYSTPGHNEKLFF.

The CDR3 nucleotides read TGTGCCAGTAGTATGGGGACAGGGAAGCAGTTCTTC. Translation: CASSMGTGKQFF. The rearrangement joins TRBV19 to TRBJ2-1; 9 bases are shared with TRBD1. The junction had 2 bases not matched to a gene; V was cut back by 3 bases and J by 11 bases. The CDR3 contains 12 residues. Per the germline V gene, CDR1 is LNHDA and CDR2 is SQIVND (reference sequence).

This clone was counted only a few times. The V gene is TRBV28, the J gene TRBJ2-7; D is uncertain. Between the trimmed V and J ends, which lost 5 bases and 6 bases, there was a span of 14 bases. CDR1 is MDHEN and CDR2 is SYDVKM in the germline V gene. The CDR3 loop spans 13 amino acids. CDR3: CASSPPAGPEQYF. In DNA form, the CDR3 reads TGTGCCAGCAGTCCCCCGGCAGGCCCCGAGCAGTACTTC.

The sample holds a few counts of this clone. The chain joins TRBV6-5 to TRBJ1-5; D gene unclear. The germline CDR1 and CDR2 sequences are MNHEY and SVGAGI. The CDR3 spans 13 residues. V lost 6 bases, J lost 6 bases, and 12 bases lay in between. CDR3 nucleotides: TGTGCCAGCAGCCCCGTTAGAGGTCAGCCCCAGCATTTT. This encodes CASSPVRGQPQHF.

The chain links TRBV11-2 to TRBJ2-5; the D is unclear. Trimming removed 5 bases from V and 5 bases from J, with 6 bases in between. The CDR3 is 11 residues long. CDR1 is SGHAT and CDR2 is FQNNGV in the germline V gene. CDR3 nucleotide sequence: TGTGCCAGCAGCCAGTCGGAGACCCAGTACTTC. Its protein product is CASSQSETQYF.

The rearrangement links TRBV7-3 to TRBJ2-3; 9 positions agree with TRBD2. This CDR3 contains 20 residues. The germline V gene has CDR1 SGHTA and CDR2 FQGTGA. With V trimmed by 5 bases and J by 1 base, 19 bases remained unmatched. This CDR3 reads CASSPGVGASGALRTDTQYF. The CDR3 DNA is TGTGCCAGCAGCCCCGGGGTGGGGGCTAGCGGGGCCCTCCGCACAGATACGCAGTATTTT.

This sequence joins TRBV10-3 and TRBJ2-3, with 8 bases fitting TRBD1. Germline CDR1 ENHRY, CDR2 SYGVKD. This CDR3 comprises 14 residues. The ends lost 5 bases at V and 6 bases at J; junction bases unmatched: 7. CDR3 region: CAISRTGRSDTQYF. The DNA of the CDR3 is TGTGCCATCAGTCGGACAGGGCGTTCGGATACGCAGTATTTT.

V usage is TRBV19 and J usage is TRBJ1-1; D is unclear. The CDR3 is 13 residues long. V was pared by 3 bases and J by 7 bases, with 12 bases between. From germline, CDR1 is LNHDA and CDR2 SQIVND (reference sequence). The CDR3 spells CASSIERGSEAFF. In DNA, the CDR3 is TGTGCCAGTAGTATTGAGCGAGGGAGTGAAGCTTTCTTT.

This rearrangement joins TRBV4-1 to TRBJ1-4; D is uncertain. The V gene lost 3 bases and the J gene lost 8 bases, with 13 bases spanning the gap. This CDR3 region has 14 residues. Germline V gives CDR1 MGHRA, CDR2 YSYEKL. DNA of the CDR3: TGCGCCAGCAGCCACCCCCCGTCCGGGGAAAAACTGTTTTTT. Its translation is CASSHPPSGEKLFF.

CDR3 coding DNA: TGCGCCAGCAGCTTGACTAGCGGTCCCTACGAGCAGTACTTC. Amino acid sequence: CASSLTSGPYEQYF. This chain uses TRBV5-1 with TRBJ2-7, with 8 bases lining up with TRBD2. This CDR3 region has 14 residues. In germline, CDR1 is SGHRS, CDR2 YFSETQ. J was trimmed by 2 bases and V by 1 base; bases with no gene match: 2.

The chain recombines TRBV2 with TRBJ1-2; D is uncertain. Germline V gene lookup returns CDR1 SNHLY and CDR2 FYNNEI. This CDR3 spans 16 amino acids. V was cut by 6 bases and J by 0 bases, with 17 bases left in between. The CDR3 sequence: CASREFLLTSNYGYTF. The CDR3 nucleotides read TGTGCCAGCAGGGAATTCCTCTTGACATCTAACTATGGCTACACCTTC.

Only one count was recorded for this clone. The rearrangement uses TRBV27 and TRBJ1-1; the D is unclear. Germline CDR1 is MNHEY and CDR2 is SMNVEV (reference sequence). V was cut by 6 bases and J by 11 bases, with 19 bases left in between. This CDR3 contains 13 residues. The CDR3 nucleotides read TGTGCCAGCAGCCCCACGTTGGGTGTGGAGGCTTTCTTT. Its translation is CASSPTLGVEAFF.

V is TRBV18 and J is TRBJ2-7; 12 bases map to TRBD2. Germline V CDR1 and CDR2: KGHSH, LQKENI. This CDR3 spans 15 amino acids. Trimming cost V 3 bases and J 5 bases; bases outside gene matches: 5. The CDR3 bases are TGTGCCAGCTCACCCCCGGGACTAGCGGGTAACGAGCAGTACTTC. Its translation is CASSPPGLAGNEQYF.

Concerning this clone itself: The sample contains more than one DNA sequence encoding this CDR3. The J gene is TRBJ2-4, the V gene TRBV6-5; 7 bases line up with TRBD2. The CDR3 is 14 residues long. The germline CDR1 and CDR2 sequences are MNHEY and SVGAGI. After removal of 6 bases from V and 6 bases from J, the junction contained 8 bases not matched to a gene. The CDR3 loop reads CASRGGAGPNIQYF. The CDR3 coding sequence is TGTGCCAGCAGGGGGGGAGCGGGACCAAACATTCAGTACTTC.